This T cell receptor beta chain was obtained from a study of T-cell reconstitution after alpha-beta-depleted transplantation in children. Preparation of the TCRbeta library used unique molecular identifiers. Each CDR3 protein is one row after TCRdb ran MiXCR on the PCR reads. The sample yields roughly 790,000 distinct CDR3 sequences, roughly 16% seen once. V shed 0 bases and J shed 2 bases, with 21 bases lying between them. Germline V gene sequence: CDR1 MNHEY, CDR2 SMNVEV (reference sequence). This CDR3 contains 19 residues. A single count supports this clonotype. Specimen: PBMCs, mostly from graft donor cells, collected 360 days after TCRalphabeta/CD19-depleted stem cell transplant. This chain connects TRBV27 to TRBJ2-3; unclear D gene. This sequence was found in a male patient aged 5 to 17 who had a stem cell transplant for acute lymphoblastic leukemia, so the T cells may come from the graft donor. CDR3 sequence: CASSLSQPSPPGYTDTQYF. As DNA, the CDR3 is TGTGCCAGCAGTTTATCACAGCCCAGTCCCCCGGGTTACACAGATACGCAGTATTTT.